This entry is about one TCR beta chain. Some clones are missing from TCRdb's copy, which holds only in-frame ones; the method was immunoSEQ multiplex PCR. The data show 75,000 to 100,000 clones, 83% seen once. Looked up from germline, CDR1 is MGHRA and CDR2 is YSYEKL. With 4 bases removed from V and 0 bases from J, the gap between germline ends came to 16 bases. The CDR3 covers 17 residues. This entry comes from a study of blood T cell repertoires in COVID-19. About the study: T cells, B-cell-depleted T cells, or PBMCs supplied cDNA or gDNA.

The sequenced sample consisted of peripheral blood. The sequence was collected from a woman older than 75 with acute or convalescent COVID-19. This chain links TRBV4-1 with TRBJ1-5; tentatively, D is TRBD1 (6 bases). CDR3: CASSLRMGADSNQPQHF. The CDR3 DNA reads as TGCGCCAGCAGCCTCCGGATGGGGGCCGATAGCAATCAGCCCCAGCATTTT.